Here is one T cell receptor (beta chain) with its context. As yet, its antigen is unknown. These data are taken from a study of long-term antiretroviral therapy in people with HIV. Overall study findings and caveats: All time points showed a repertoire dominated by clones expanded before ART.

Researchers report immunoSEQ v3.0 was run at survey level. TCRdb keeps only in-frame clones here, not all; method: immunoSEQ multiplex PCR. The sample lists more than 35,000 clones, roughly 96% occurring once. None of the participants with HIV were treated outside the United States. Trimming took 5 bases from V and 10 from J; bases not matched to a gene: 13. CDR1 is MNHEY, CDR2 SMNVEV, per germline (reference sequence). This CDR3 contains 15 residues. This material consisted of unsorted PBMCs, taken 3.7 years after starting antiretroviral therapy. This TCR came from a woman between 45 and 65 years old with HIV. The rearrangement uses TRBV27 and TRBJ1-4; 7 bases align to TRBD1. The DNA for the CDR3 is TGTGCCAGCAGTCCGAGCCAAACATCAGGGGGAAAACTGTTTTTT. This encodes CASSPSQTSGGKLFF.